Below are 29 T cell receptor beta chains sequenced from a single sample in a study of regulatory T cells in long-lasting Graves disease (dated by TCRdb to about 2021). The time point label, as the study defines it: newly diagnosed GD, antithyroid drugs for less than 3 months. For both TCR sequencing and RNA sequencing, RNA was extracted from PBMCs using TRIzol. The library was made by multiplex PCR. TCRdb shows the sequencer as Illumina HiSeq 4000. TCR beta libraries were built with iRepertoire HTBI primers and Arm-PCR amplification of CDR3 regions. TCRdb reprocessing: public reads trimmed at Q25 with fastp, clones called with MiXCR, in-frame beta chains kept. Identical CDR3 protein sequences are pooled into one entry, listed with their most common genes and DNA. In all, the sample holds about 560,000 distinct CDR3 sequences, and around 16% of those were seen once. The top ten clones comprise 12% of the sample.

These data also featured in a second study, about T cells in Graves' hyperthyroidism and ophthalmopathy.

This specimen consisted of peripheral blood mononuclear cells (PBMCs), obtained at new diagnosis, from a patient treated with antithyroid drugs. The receptor set was obtained from a man aged 18 to 35 with Graves disease. Donor details come from another sample of the same person, matched by shared clones.

This clonotype was picked up many times. The CDR3 here is CASRPTGGRNQPQHF. The CDR3, as DNA: TGCGCCAGCAGACCAACAGGGGGCCGCAATCAGCCCCAGCATTTT. This rearrangement joins TRBV5-1 to TRBJ1-5, with 9 bases fitting TRBD1. V was clipped by 5 bases and J by 2 bases; unmatched bases: 5. This CDR3 spans 15 amino acids. Germline-derived CDR1 and CDR2 are SGHRS and YFSETQ.

This clonotype was seen many times. This chain connects TRBV6-2 or TRBV6-3 to TRBJ2-3; 14 bases match TRBD2. V shed 4 bases and J 3 bases; nucleotides not matched to a gene: 3. The CDR3 length is 16 residues. Germline assignment: CDR1 MNHEY and CDR2 SVGEGT. The CDR3 DNA follows: TGTGCCAGCAGTTCGGGACTAGCGGGAGATACAGATACGCAGTATTTT. Translated: CASSSGLAGDTDTQYF.

This clonotype was detected ten times or more. The V call is TRBV30, the J call TRBJ2-3; D ambiguous. Germline V gene sequence: CDR1 GTSNPN, CDR2 SVGIG (reference sequence). The V end lost 4 bases, the J end lost 2 bases, and 16 bases lay between the germline ends. This CDR3 is 15 amino acids long. The CDR3 reads CAWTVASLFTDTQYF. The CDR3 bases are TGTGCCTGGACAGTAGCATCCCTTTTCACAGATACGCAGTATTTT. Drawing the rest from reference TRBV30 and TRBJ2-3, the complete variable domain is SQTIHQWPATLVQPVGSPLSLECTVEGTSNPNLYWYRQAAGRGLQLLFYSVGIGQISSEVPQNLSASRPQDRQFILSSKKLLLSDSGFYLCAWTVASLFTDTQYFGPGTRLTVL.

This clonotype was detected ten times or more. The chain joins TRBV10-3 to TRBJ2-5; TRBD1 matches at 9 bases. The germline V gene has CDR1 ENHRY and CDR2 SYGVKD. The V gene end was trimmed by 6 bases and the J gene end by 7 bases; junction bases not matched to a gene: 15. The CDR3 consists of 16 residues. CDR3 sequence: CAISRGTGQGFGTQYF. Written as DNA, the CDR3 is TGTGCCATCAGCCGAGGAACCGGACAGGGGTTTGGGACCCAGTACTTC.

The genes are TRBV10-3 and TRBJ1-5; D possibly corresponds to TRBD1 (5 bases). V was clipped by 3 bases and J by 4 bases, with 7 bases between them. The germline CDR1 and CDR2 sequences are ENHRY and SYGVKD. CDR3 length equals 13 residues. The chain's CDR3 is CAISDHRNQPQHF. Written as DNA, the CDR3 is TGTGCCATCAGTGATCACAGGAATCAGCCCCAGCATTTT.

This clonotype showed up many times. The genes are TRBV27 and TRBJ2-1; D is ambiguous. V lost 5 bases, J lost 3 bases, and 14 bases lay in between. The CDR3 covers 15 residues. Germline V lookup: CDR1 MNHEY, CDR2 SMNVEV (reference sequence). The CDR3 bases are TGTGCCAGCAGTGGCGCGTCCTGGGACTACAATGAGCAGTTCTTC. Protein product: CASSGASWDYNEQFF.

This clonotype was counted ten times or more. This rearrangement joins TRBV30 to TRBJ2-7; TRBD1 matches 11 bases. CDR1 is GTSNPN and CDR2 is SVGIG in the germline V gene (reference sequence). Trimming removed 2 bases from V and 6 bases from J; junction bases left unmatched: 9. The CDR3 is 15 residues long. CDR3 protein: CAWSPNGQGAFEQYF. DNA of the CDR3: TGTGCCTGGAGTCCCAACGGACAGGGGGCGTTCGAGCAGTACTTC.

This clonotype was observed at least ten times. The V call is TRBV11-2, the J call TRBJ1-1; D unresolved. There are 15 residues in the CDR3. CDR1 and CDR2 (germline): SGHAT, FQNNGV. Trimming stripped 1 base from V and 0 bases from J, with 9 bases between. The CDR3 coding sequence is TGTGCCAGCAGCTTAGTCGGCCAGTTGAACACTGAAGCTTTCTTT. The encoded protein is CASSLVGQLNTEAFF.

In its sample, this clonotype was seen a few times. The V gene is TRBV3-1, the J gene TRBJ2-3, with D tentatively TRBD1 or TRBD2 (5 bases each). The CDR3 loop spans 13 amino acids. Trimming took off 1 base at V and 6 bases at J, with 8 bases between the two ends. The germline gives CDR1 LGHDT, CDR2 YNNKEL (reference sequence). Written as DNA, the CDR3 is TGTGCCAGCAGCCAAGCGGGGCGGGATACGCAGTATTTT. This translates into CASSQAGRDTQYF.

This chain connects TRBV3-1 to TRBJ2-7, with D possibly matching TRBD2 (5 bases). The germline CDR1 and CDR2 sequences are LGHDT and YNNKEL (reference sequence). The CDR3 consists of 15 residues. Trimming took off 4 bases at V and 2 bases at J, with 15 bases between the two ends. The DNA for the CDR3 is TGTGCCAGCAGCCCGGCTAGCAGTCCCGCCTACGAGCAGTACTTC. This encodes CASSPASSPAYEQYF.

The gene calls are TRBV2 and TRBJ1-2; D is perhaps TRBD1 (6 bases). Deletions cut 6 bases from V and 3 bases from J, with 14 bases between. The CDR3 covers 14 residues. Germline CDR1 reads SNHLY; CDR2 reads FYNNEI. In DNA, the CDR3 is TGTGCCAGCAGCGGGGGGGCAGGGTACTATGGCTACACCTTC. The encoded protein is CASSGGAGYYGYTF.

The rearrangement joins TRBV12-5 to TRBJ2-5; no clear D. CDR1 is LGHNT and CDR2 is FRNRAP in the germline V gene. Between the trimmed V and J ends, which lost 7 bases and 5 bases, there was a span of 23 bases. The CDR3 length is 16 residues. CDR3 protein: CASAPGSDARMETQYF. CDR3 DNA: TGTGCTAGTGCCCCCGGCTCTGACGCGAGGATGGAGACCCAGTACTTC.

The chain couples TRBV19 to TRBJ2-3, with D maybe TRBD2 (5 bases). The germline V gene has CDR1 LNHDA and CDR2 SQIVND (reference sequence). Trimming took off 3 bases at V and 1 base at J, with 8 bases between the two ends. The CDR3 totals 14 residues. The CDR3 DNA is TGTGCCAGTAGTATCCGGGGAGGCACAGATACGCAGTATTTT. Translation: CASSIRGGTDTQYF. Variable domain in full (rest from reference TRBV19 and TRBJ2-3): DGGITQSPKYLFRKEGQNVTLSCEQNLNHDAMYWYRQDPGQGLRLIYYSQIVNDFQKGDIAEGYSVSREKKESFPLTVTSAQKNPTAFYLCASSIRGGTDTQYFGPGTRLTVL.

This clonotype was found many times. The CDR3 nucleotides are TGTGCCAGCAGCGTTTGGGACAGGGGATCTGGCGAGCAGTACTTC. It yields the protein CASSVWDRGSGEQYF. This sequence joins TRBV5-5 and TRBJ2-7; 10 nucleotides align to TRBD1. This CDR3 spans 15 amino acids. Germline V gene data show CDR1 as SGHKS and CDR2 as YYEKEE (reference sequence). V lost 4 bases to trimming and J lost 6 bases; unmatched junction nucleotides: 10.

The sample holds many counts of this clonotype. The chain carries TRBV6-5 and TRBJ2-1, with D hard to call. CDR3 length: 17 residues. V was pared by 0 bases and J by 0 bases, with 12 bases between. Germline loops: CDR1 MNHEY, CDR2 SVGAGI. The CDR3 nucleotides are TGTGCCAGCAGTTACTCAAAGGCAACAAGCTCCTACAATGAGCAGTTCTTC. Protein product: CASSYSKATSSYNEQFF.

The chain recombines TRBV4-1 with TRBJ2-2; 9 nucleotides match TRBD1. Germline V gene lookup returns CDR1 MGHRA and CDR2 YSYEKL. The V gene end was trimmed by 4 bases and the J gene end by 4 bases; junction bases not matched to a gene: 10. The CDR3 covers 17 residues. CDR3 sequence (DNA): TGCGCCAGCAGCCCCCCCCGGACAGGGGTCGGCACCGGGGAGCTGTTTTTT. Translated, it gives CASSPPRTGVGTGELFF.

This clonotype has a count of ten or more. V and J are TRBV5-6 and TRBJ2-7; D possibly corresponds to TRBD2 (6 bases). The CDR3 covers 13 residues. Germline V lookup: CDR1 SGHDT, CDR2 YYEEEE. Trimming shortened V by 0 bases and J by 5 bases, and 9 bases separated the two germline ends. CDR3 DNA sequence: TGTGCCAGCAGCTTGGAGCGGGCCAACGAGCAGTACTTC. Encoded protein: CASSLERANEQYF.

This clonotype has ten or more counts. The genes are TRBV2 and TRBJ2-7; D call uncertain. The CDR3 has 13 residues. Per germline, CDR1 SNHLY and CDR2 FYNNEI. Trimming stripped 3 bases from V and 6 bases from J, with 12 bases between. The CDR3 spells CASSEVYRAEQYF. The CDR3 bases are TGTGCCAGCAGTGAGGTGTATAGGGCCGAGCAGTACTTC. Full variable domain (outside the CDR3, taken from reference TRBV2 and TRBJ2-7): EPEVTQTPSHQVTQMGQEVILRCVPISNHLYFYWYRQILGQKVEFLVSFYNNEISEKSEIFDDQFSVERPDGSNFTLKIRSTKLEDSAMYFCASSEVYRAEQYFGPGTRLTVT.

This clonotype was counted at least ten times. The V gene is TRBV11-2, the J gene TRBJ2-5, with D perhaps matching TRBD2 (6 bases). Trimming left V 5 bases short and J 4 bases short, with 11 bases between. This CDR3 is built from 13 residues. Germline CDR1 is SGHAT and CDR2 is FQNNGV. The CDR3 DNA follows: TGTGCCAGCAGCCCCGGGAGAGGAGAGACCCAGTACTTC. Protein: CASSPGRGETQYF.

CDR3 sequence (DNA): TGTGCCAGCAGTTACTCGAACAGGGGGCAAACTGAAGCTTTCTTT. This codes for CASSYSNRGQTEAFF. This chain uses TRBV6-5 with TRBJ1-1, with 9 bases fitting TRBD1. Germline loops: CDR1 MNHEY, CDR2 SVGAGI. V dropped 0 bases and J dropped 5; count of bases not matched to a gene: 4. CDR3 length: 15 residues.

V is TRBV3-1 and J is TRBJ2-2; no clear D. The CDR3 covers 14 residues. Germline loops: CDR1 LGHDT, CDR2 YNNKEL (reference sequence). V lost 1 base to trimming and J lost 2 bases, with 5 bases between them. CDR3 bases: TGTGCCAGCAGCCAAGTGGTAAACACCGGGGAGCTGTTTTTT. Its protein product is CASSQVVNTGELFF.

V is TRBV6-2 or TRBV6-3 and J is TRBJ1-5; D ambiguous. The ends were cut back, 0 bases at V and 3 bases at J, with 9 bases in the middle. This CDR3 is 15 amino acids long. Germline CDR1 and CDR2: MNHEY and SVGEGT. Here the CDR3 DNA reads TGTGCCAGCAGTTACTCCGAGGGCTCCAATCAGCCCCAGCATTTT. It specifies CASSYSEGSNQPQHF.

This clonotype was recorded at least ten times. This rearrangement joins TRBV2 to TRBJ1-1, with D maybe TRBD1 (6 bases). Trimming cost V 6 bases and J 1 base, with 9 bases left between them. The CDR3 runs 13 residues. The germline gives CDR1 SNHLY, CDR2 FYNNEI. In DNA form, the CDR3 reads TGTGCCAGCAGAGGACAGCCGAACACTGAAGCTTTCTTT. As protein: CASRGQPNTEAFF.

This clonotype was counted many times. This chain links TRBV3-1 with TRBJ2-2; no firm D call. The CDR3 runs 13 residues. Looked up from germline, CDR1 is LGHDT and CDR2 is YNNKEL (reference sequence). Trimming took off 4 bases at V and 7 bases at J, with 10 bases between the two ends. This chain's CDR3 is CASSPRVSGELFF. CDR3 DNA sequence: TGTGCCAGCAGCCCCCGGGTTAGCGGGGAGCTGTTTTTT. The entire variable domain, with the rest obtained from reference TRBV3-1 and TRBJ2-2, is as follows: DTAVSQTPKYLVTQMGNDKSIKCEQNLGHDTMYWYKQDSKKFLKIMFSYNNKELIINETVPNRFSPKSPDKAHLNLHINSLELGDSAVYFCASSPRVSGELFFGEGSRLTVL.

A note on this clonotype: As the CDR3 is not closed by the conserved phenylalanine or tryptophan, this likely results from a read error. V usage is TRBV20-1 and J usage is TRBJ2-1, with 9 bases lining up with TRBD2. The CDR3 loop spans 15 amino acids. V lost 3 bases, J lost 6 bases, and 9 bases stayed unmatched. Germline V CDR1 and CDR2: DFQATT, SNEGSKA (reference sequence). The chain's CDR3 is CSASLAGDWGNEQFS. CDR3 nucleotides: TGCAGTGCTAGCTTAGCGGGAGACTGGGGCAATGAGCAGTTCTCC.

The chain recombines TRBV20-1 with TRBJ2-5; 11 nucleotides align to TRBD2. This CDR3 region has 13 residues. Germline lookup yields CDR1 DFQATT and CDR2 SNEGSKA (reference sequence). The DNA for the CDR3 is TGCAGCCTGCGACTAGCGGGACAAGAGACCCAGTACTTC. Translating it yields CSLRLAGQETQYF.

The V gene is TRBV29-1, the J gene TRBJ2-2; 8 bases are a match to TRBD1. The CDR3 spans 14 residues. Germline CDR1 reads SQVTM; CDR2 reads ANQGSEA. The V and J ends lost 5 bases and 7 bases, in that order; junction bases with no gene match: 9. The CDR3 region has the DNA TGCAGCGTTCTCCTTACAGGGGGAAGCGGGGAGCTGTTTTTT. As protein: CSVLLTGGSGELFF.

This clonotype showed up just a few times. The chain has TRBV19 and TRBJ2-1, with 7 bases lining up with TRBD1. Per the germline V gene, CDR1 is LNHDA and CDR2 is SQIVND (reference sequence). This CDR3 is 17 amino acids long. The V gene end was trimmed by 1 base and the J gene end by 0 bases; junction bases not matched to a gene: 6. CDR3 in amino acids: CASSIVGAGGSYNEQFF. For the CDR3, the DNA is TGTGCCAGTAGTATAGTAGGGGCAGGGGGCTCCTACAATGAGCAGTTCTTC.

This clonotype was detected many times. The rearrangement links TRBV11-2 to TRBJ2-1; possible D gene TRBD1, 6 bases. The CDR3 sequence is 15 residues long. V was trimmed by 3 bases and J by 2 bases, leaving 11 bases between them. Germline values: CDR1 SGHAT, CDR2 FQNNGV. The CDR3, as DNA: TGTGCCAGCAGCTTGACGCGGACAGCCTACAATGAGCAGTTCTTC. This sequence encodes CASSLTRTAYNEQFF.